One sample yielded the 6 T cell receptor beta chains listed below, sequenced in a study of cytomegalovirus exposure and HLA in healthy donors. PCR primers comprised 60 Vbeta and 13 Jbeta primers. Here immunoSEQ multiplex PCR was the method, and the copy in TCRdb shows in-frame clones only, minus some. The table has 150,000 to 200,000 clones, 77% seen once. The sequenced sample was PBMCs. These receptors all stem from a woman aged 30 to 39 in good health and CMV-seronegative.

This clone was counted a single time. The J gene is TRBJ1-2, the V gene TRBV7-8; 7 bases align to TRBD1. Germline assignment: CDR1 SGHVS and CDR2 FQNEAQ. This CDR3 spans 19 amino acids. The junction had 14 bases not matched to a gene; V was cut back by 1 base and J by 0 bases. CDR3 region: CASSLVFNRDRAANYGYTF. The CDR3 coding sequence is TGTGCCAGCAGCTTAGTCTTTAATAGAGACAGGGCCGCTAACTATGGCTACACCTTC.

The rearrangement joins TRBV7-9 to TRBJ2-1; TRBD1 might be the D (5 bases). Trimming shortened V by 7 bases and J by 10 bases, and 20 bases separated the two germline ends. CDR3 length: 14 amino acids. The germline CDR1 and CDR2 sequences are SEHNR and FQNEAQ (reference sequence). CDR3 nucleotide sequence: TGTGCCAGCACCCCTCAGGGAATTTATAGGGAGCAGTTCTTC. It translates to CASTPQGIYREQFF.

The chain uses TRBV7-6 and TRBJ2-7; 7 nucleotides line up with TRBD1. The CDR3 contains 13 residues. Germline V gives CDR1 SGHVS, CDR2 FNYEAQ. J was trimmed by 2 bases and V by 5 bases; bases with no gene match: 3. The CDR3 spells CASSLTGTYEQYF. DNA for the CDR3: TGTGCCAGCAGCCTGACAGGGACCTACGAGCAGTACTTC.

This clone was picked up a small number of times. The chain carries TRBV6-5 and TRBJ2-5; perhaps TRBD2 as D (6 bases). The CDR3 spans 13 residues. V was cut by 6 bases and J by 3 bases, with 11 bases left in between. Germline CDR1 is MNHEY and CDR2 is SVGAGI. This CDR3 is CASRRLGEETQYF. CDR3 nucleotides: TGTGCCAGCAGACGACTAGGGGAAGAGACCCAGTACTTC.

This clone was observed a handful of times. The V gene is TRBV5-1, the J gene TRBJ2-7, with 7 bases fitting TRBD2. The germline V gene has CDR1 SGHRS and CDR2 YFSETQ. The CDR3 has 14 residues. V lost 4 bases and J lost 7; bases outside the gene matches: 11. The CDR3 loop reads CASSLQGSGREQYF. CDR3 bases: TGCGCCAGCAGCCTGCAGGGCTCCGGGAGGGAGCAGTACTTC.

For the CDR3, the DNA is TGTGCCAGCAGCCAAGGGGACAGGACTGGAAACACCATATATTTT. Residues: CASSQGDRTGNTIYF. This rearrangement joins TRBV4-2 to TRBJ1-3; 8 bases are a match to TRBD1. With V trimmed by 1 base and J by 2 bases, 1 base remained unmatched. The germline CDR1 and CDR2 sequences are LGHNA and YNFKEQ. The CDR3 has 15 amino acids.